The 20 T cell receptor beta chains reported below all come from one sample, sequenced in a study of T cell changes during pregnancy in multiple sclerosis. Generated by immunoSEQ multiplex PCR, the TCRdb table keeps only in-frame clones and is missing some. The data contain 60,000 to 85,000 clones, under 95% of them singletons. Here the sequenced sample was peripheral blood, taken in the second trimester of pregnancy. The receptor source for this set is a female donor in good health, enrolled as a control in a pregnancy study.

The V and J genes are TRBV6-5 and TRBJ2-7; D remains ambiguous. In germline, CDR1 is MNHEY, CDR2 SVGAGI. The V gene lost 2 bases and the J gene lost 2 bases, with 4 bases spanning the gap. This CDR3 contains 12 residues. The CDR3 spells CASSYDTYEQYF. The CDR3 coding sequence is TGTGCCAGCAGTTACGACACCTACGAGCAGTACTTC.

The table lists this clone with a count of one. The rearrangement uses TRBV18 and TRBJ2-3; no reliable D call. The germline V and J ends were trimmed by 3 bases and 3 bases, with 4 bases remaining between them. CDR1 is KGHSH and CDR2 is LQKENI in the germline V gene. This CDR3 spans 12 amino acids. The CDR3: CASSPPTDTQYF. The CDR3 DNA follows: TGTGCCAGCTCACCCCCGACAGATACGCAGTATTTT.

This clone was counted between two and nine times. The CDR3 bases are TGTGCCAGCAGCCCCCGGGGTAATGTACTTAACACTGAAGCTTTCTTT. This translates into CASSPRGNVLNTEAFF. The rearrangement links TRBV5-4 to TRBJ1-1; D remains ambiguous. From germline, CDR1 is SGHNT and CDR2 YYREEE (reference sequence). The CDR3 has 16 residues. V lost 4 bases to trimming and J lost 2 bases, with 18 bases between them.

The chain is built from TRBV19 and TRBJ1-2, with TRBD1 as a possible D gene (5 bases). CDR3 length equals 15 residues. The V and J ends lost 3 bases and 0 bases respectively, with 11 bases between them. The germline gives CDR1 LNHDA, CDR2 SQIVND (reference sequence). The CDR3 DNA reads TGTGCCAGTAGTATCAGACAGACAACTAACTATGGCTACACCTTC. Its translation is CASSIRQTTNYGYTF.

J is TRBJ1-2 and V is TRBV7-9; no clear D. Trimming left V 1 base short and J 5 bases short, with 8 bases between. Germline CDR1 and CDR2: SEHNR and FQNEAQ (reference sequence). This CDR3 is built from 13 residues. CDR3 in amino acids: CASSLGQIYGYTF. The CDR3 region has the DNA TGTGCCAGCAGCTTAGGCCAGATATATGGCTACACCTTC.

V usage is TRBV5-8 and J usage is TRBJ1-1; 7 nucleotides align to TRBD1. V gave up 2 bases and J gave up 10 bases; unmatched junction bases: 5. CDR1 is SGHTS and CDR2 is YDEGEE in the germline V gene. This CDR3 has 12 amino acids. The CDR3 reads CASSFGTVGAFF. The CDR3 coding sequence is TGTGCCAGCAGCTTCGGGACAGTAGGAGCTTTCTTT.

The V call is TRBV10-3, the J call TRBJ1-1, with D possibly being TRBD1 (6 bases). CDR3 length equals 14 residues. Trimming removed 4 bases from V and 1 base from J, with 10 bases in between. Germline loops: CDR1 ENHRY, CDR2 SYGVKD. The CDR3 bases are TGTGCCATCAGTGCGGACAGCTGGAACACTGAAGCTTTCTTT. This codes for CAISADSWNTEAFF.

The chain has TRBV5-1 and TRBJ2-3; D might be TRBD2 (5 bases). The CDR3 consists of 14 residues. Trimming left V 0 bases short and J 1 base short, with 6 bases between. Germline-derived CDR1 and CDR2 are SGHRS and YFSETQ. CDR3 sequence: CASSLEEGTDTQYF. CDR3 in DNA: TGCGCCAGCAGCTTGGAGGAGGGCACAGATACGCAGTATTTT.

The chain is built from TRBV4-1 and TRBJ1-3; no definite D call. Germline CDR1 and CDR2: MGHRA and YSYEKL. The V end lost 0 bases, the J end lost 0 bases, and 6 bases lay between the germline ends. This CDR3 has 15 amino acids. The CDR3 DNA reads TGCGCCAGCAGCCAAGATGACAACTCTGGAAACACCATATATTTT. Its translation: CASSQDDNSGNTIYF.

This sequence joins TRBV7-2 and TRBJ2-7; 10 bases match TRBD2. Germline CDR1 and CDR2: SGHTA and FQGNSA. The CDR3 has 15 amino acids. Trimming took 5 bases from V and 1 from J; bases not matched to a gene: 5. This CDR3 reads CASSVSGRPSYEQYF. CDR3 DNA sequence: TGTGCCAGCAGCGTTAGCGGGAGGCCGTCCTACGAGCAGTACTTC.

The V and J genes are TRBV5-5 and TRBJ2-2; 9 positions agree with TRBD1. The junction had 8 bases not matched to a gene; V was cut back by 4 bases and J by 10 bases. CDR3 length: 14 residues. Germline V gene sequence: CDR1 SGHKS, CDR2 YYEKEE (reference sequence). In DNA form, the CDR3 reads TGTGCCAGCAGCCCGAGGACAGGGGAGGAGGAGCTGTTTTTT. Residues: CASSPRTGEEELFF.

V and J are TRBV4-1 and TRBJ2-7; no definite D call. The V end was cut by 1 base, the J end by 7 bases, with 11 bases between. Germline-derived CDR1 and CDR2 are MGHRA and YSYEKL. The CDR3 is 13 amino acids. The CDR3 sequence is CASSQAAAGEQYF. In DNA, the CDR3 is TGCGCCAGCAGCCAAGCCGCGGCCGGGGAGCAGTACTTC.

This clone was recorded once. CDR3 in amino acids: CASNGGQGDGYTF. The CDR3 DNA sequence: TGTGCCAGCAATGGGGGACAGGGTGATGGCTACACCTTC. V usage is TRBV2 and J usage is TRBJ1-2; 9 bases map to TRBD1. Trimming at V came to 7 bases and at J to 6 bases, leaving 6 bases not matched to a gene. Germline lookup yields CDR1 SNHLY and CDR2 FYNNEI. The CDR3 loop spans 13 amino acids.

V usage is TRBV19 and J usage is TRBJ2-2, with TRBD2 as a possible D gene (6 bases). Germline-derived CDR1 and CDR2 are LNHDA and SQIVND (reference sequence). V was pared by 6 bases and J by 7 bases, with 15 bases between. The CDR3 runs to 14 residues. The CDR3 coding sequence is TGTGCCAGTAGGGGGACTGCCTGGGACGGGGAGCTGTTTTTT. Its translation: CASRGTAWDGELFF.

This chain uses TRBV7-9 with TRBJ1-2; 9 bases map to TRBD1. CDR3 length: 16 residues. Per the germline V gene, CDR1 is SEHNR and CDR2 is FQNEAQ (reference sequence). The junction had 10 bases not matched to a gene; V was cut back by 2 bases and J by 6 bases. CDR3 sequence (DNA): TGTGCCAGCAGCTTACCGGCAAGAGGGACAGGGCATGGCTACACCTTC. As protein: CASSLPARGTGHGYTF.

The genes are TRBV6-6 and TRBJ2-5; D not certain. The CDR3 has 15 residues. Trimming took 0 bases from V and 4 from J, leaving 12 bases between them. Germline V CDR1 and CDR2: MNHNY, SVGAGI (reference sequence). Here the CDR3 reads CASSYSSRVSETQYF. CDR3 nucleotides: TGTGCCAGCAGTTACTCGAGCCGGGTCTCAGAGACCCAGTACTTC.

V and J are TRBV5-1 and TRBJ2-5; D is uncertain. V shed 4 bases and J shed 5 bases, with 15 bases lying between them. The germline CDR1 and CDR2 sequences are SGHRS and YFSETQ. This CDR3 has 14 amino acids. In DNA form, the CDR3 reads TGCGCCAGCAGCCCTACTTCCTTTTCGGAGACCCAGTACTTC. Its protein is CASSPTSFSETQYF.

The chain joins TRBV28 to TRBJ1-4, with 9 bases aligning to TRBD1. V gave up 4 bases and J gave up 7 bases; unmatched junction bases: 7. CDR3 length equals 15 residues. CDR1 is MDHEN, CDR2 SYDVKM, per germline. CDR3 nucleotide sequence: TGTGCCAGCAGTTCACCCGGGACAGGGAGTGAAAAACTGTTTTTT. Protein sequence: CASSSPGTGSEKLFF.

The V gene is TRBV15, the J gene TRBJ2-5; 12 positions agree with TRBD1. Germline V gene lookup returns CDR1 LNHNV and CDR2 YYDKDF (reference sequence). This CDR3 has 16 residues. V lost 1 base to trimming and J lost 4 bases; unmatched junction nucleotides: 4. The CDR3 is CATSRGGQGASETQYF. In nucleotides, the CDR3 is TGTGCCACCAGCAGAGGGGGACAGGGGGCCTCAGAGACCCAGTACTTC.

Only one count was recorded for this clone. In nucleotides, the CDR3 is TGTGCCAGCAGTTATGAGTCCAATGAAGCTTTCTTT. This gives the protein CASSYESNEAFF. V and J are TRBV6-5 and TRBJ1-1; D is undetermined. V lost 3 bases and J 7 bases, leaving 9 bases between the germline ends. This CDR3 has 12 amino acids. Germline V gene sequence: CDR1 MNHEY, CDR2 SVGAGI.